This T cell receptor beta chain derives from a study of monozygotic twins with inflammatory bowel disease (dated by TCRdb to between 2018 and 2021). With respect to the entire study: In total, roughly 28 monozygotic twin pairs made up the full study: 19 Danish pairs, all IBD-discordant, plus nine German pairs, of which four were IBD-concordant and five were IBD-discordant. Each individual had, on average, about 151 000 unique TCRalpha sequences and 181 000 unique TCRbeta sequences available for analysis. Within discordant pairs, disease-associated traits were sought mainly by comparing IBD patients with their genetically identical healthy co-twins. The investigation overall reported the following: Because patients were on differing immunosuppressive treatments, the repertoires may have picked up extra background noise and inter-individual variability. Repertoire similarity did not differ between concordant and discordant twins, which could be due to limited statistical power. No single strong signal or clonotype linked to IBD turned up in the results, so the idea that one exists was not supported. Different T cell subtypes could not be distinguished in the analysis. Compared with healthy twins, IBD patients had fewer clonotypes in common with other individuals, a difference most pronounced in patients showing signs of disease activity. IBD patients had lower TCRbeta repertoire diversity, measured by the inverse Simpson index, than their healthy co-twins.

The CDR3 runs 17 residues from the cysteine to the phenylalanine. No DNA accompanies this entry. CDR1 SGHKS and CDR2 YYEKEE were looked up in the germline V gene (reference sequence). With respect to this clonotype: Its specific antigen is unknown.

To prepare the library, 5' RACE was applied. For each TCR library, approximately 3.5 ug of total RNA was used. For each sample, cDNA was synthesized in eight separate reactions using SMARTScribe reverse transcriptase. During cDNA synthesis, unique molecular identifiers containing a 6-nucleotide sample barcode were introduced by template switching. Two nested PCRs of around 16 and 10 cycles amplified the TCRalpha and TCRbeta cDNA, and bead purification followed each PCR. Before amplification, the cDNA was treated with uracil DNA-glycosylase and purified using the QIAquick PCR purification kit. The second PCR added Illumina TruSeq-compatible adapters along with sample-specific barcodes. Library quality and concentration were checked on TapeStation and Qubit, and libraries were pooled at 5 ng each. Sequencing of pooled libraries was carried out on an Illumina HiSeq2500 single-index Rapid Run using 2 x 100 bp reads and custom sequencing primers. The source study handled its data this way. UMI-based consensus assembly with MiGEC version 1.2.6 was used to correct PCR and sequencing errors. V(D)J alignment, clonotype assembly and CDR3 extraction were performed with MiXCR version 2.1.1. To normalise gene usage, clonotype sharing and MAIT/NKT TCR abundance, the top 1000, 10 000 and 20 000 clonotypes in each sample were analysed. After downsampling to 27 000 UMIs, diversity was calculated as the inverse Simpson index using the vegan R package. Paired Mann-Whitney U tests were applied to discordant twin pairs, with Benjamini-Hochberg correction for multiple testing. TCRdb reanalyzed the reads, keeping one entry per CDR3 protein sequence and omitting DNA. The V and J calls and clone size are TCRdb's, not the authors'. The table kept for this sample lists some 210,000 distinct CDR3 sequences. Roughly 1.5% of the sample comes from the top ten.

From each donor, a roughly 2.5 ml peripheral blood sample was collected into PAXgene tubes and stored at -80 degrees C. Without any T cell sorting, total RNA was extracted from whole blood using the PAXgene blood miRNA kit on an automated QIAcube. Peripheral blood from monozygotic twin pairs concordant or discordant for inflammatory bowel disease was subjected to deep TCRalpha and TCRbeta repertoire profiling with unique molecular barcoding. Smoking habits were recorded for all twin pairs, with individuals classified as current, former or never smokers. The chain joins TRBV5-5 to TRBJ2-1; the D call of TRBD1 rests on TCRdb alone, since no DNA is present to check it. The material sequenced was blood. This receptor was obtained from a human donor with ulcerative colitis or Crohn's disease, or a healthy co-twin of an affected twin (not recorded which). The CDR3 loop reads CASSLVPMTGGTNEQFF.